This entry lists 17 T cell receptor beta chains sequenced from one sample in a study of cytomegalovirus exposure and HLA in healthy donors. Use of 60 Vbeta and 13 Jbeta primers characterized the PCR. Using immunoSEQ multiplex PCR, the repertoire was profiled, and TCRdb retains in-frame clones only, with some absent. In the table there are 150,000 to 200,000 clones, roughly three quarters of which are singletons. Sequenced input: PBMCs. The receptor source for this set is a woman in her forties or fifties in good health and CMV-seronegative.

The chain couples TRBV6-1 to TRBJ1-3, with D maybe TRBD1 (6 bases). Germline V gene sequence: CDR1 MNHNS, CDR2 SASEGT. V was clipped by 6 bases and J by 0 bases, with 9 bases between them. This CDR3 has 14 residues. DNA of the CDR3: TGTGCCAGCAGGGACAGACTCTCTGGAAACACCATATATTTT. Translating gives CASRDRLSGNTIYF.

The genes are TRBV5-4 and TRBJ2-5; 10 bases are a match to TRBD2. CDR1 and CDR2 from the germline V gene are SGHNT and YYREEE (reference sequence). V dropped 5 bases and J dropped 5; count of bases not matched to a gene: 12. There are 16 residues in the CDR3. This CDR3 reads CASRGGAGGPRETQYF. CDR3 DNA sequence: TGTGCCAGCAGGGGGGGAGCGGGAGGGCCCCGGGAGACCCAGTACTTC.

V gene TRBV30 combines with J gene TRBJ2-1, with 7 nucleotides matching TRBD1. CDR1 GTSNPN and CDR2 SVGIG come from the germline V gene (reference sequence). This CDR3 has 13 amino acids. The junction had 1 base not matched to a gene; V was cut back by 0 bases and J by 5 bases. The CDR3 DNA sequence: TGTGCCTGGAGTGTCCAGGGGGACAATGAGCAGTTCTTC. Protein: CAWSVQGDNEQFF.

This clone showed up just once. This chain connects TRBV5-1 to TRBJ1-3; D is perhaps TRBD1 (5 bases). The germline V and J ends were trimmed by 2 bases and 2 bases, with 11 bases remaining between them. There are 15 residues in the CDR3. Germline CDR1 is SGHRS and CDR2 is YFSETQ. The CDR3 reads CASSLGDLAGNTIYF. The CDR3 DNA is TGCGCCAGCAGCTTAGGGGATCTGGCTGGAAACACCATATATTTT.

The chain employs TRBV9 and TRBJ2-7; no definite D call. The CDR3 is 13 amino acids. Trimming pared 3 bases from V and 0 bases from J, leaving 7 bases between. The germline gives CDR1 SGDLS, CDR2 YYNGEE. The CDR3: CASSAHSSYEQYF. The DNA for the CDR3 is TGTGCCAGCAGCGCCCACTCCTCCTACGAGCAGTACTTC.

Only a few counts were recorded for this clone. The rearrangement uses TRBV27 and TRBJ2-1, with 15 bases that match TRBD2. Germline CDR1 reads MNHEY; CDR2 reads SMNVEV (reference sequence). The CDR3 loop spans 16 amino acids. V dropped 6 bases and J dropped 7; count of bases not matched to a gene: 7. The CDR3 is CASSWGLAGGRNEQFF. In DNA, the CDR3 is TGTGCCAGCAGCTGGGGACTAGCGGGAGGTAGGAATGAGCAGTTCTTC.

This clone was detected once. This sequence joins TRBV6-1 and TRBJ2-3, with TRBD2 as a possible D gene (5 bases). V lost 5 bases to trimming and J lost 1 base, with 7 bases between them. Germline values: CDR1 MNHNS, CDR2 SASEGT. CDR3 size: 13 residues. The CDR3 DNA is TGTGCCAGCAGTATCGGGGGCACAGATACGCAGTATTTT. Protein sequence: CASSIGGTDTQYF.

The chain joins TRBV7-3 to TRBJ2-1, with D possibly being TRBD1 (6 bases). The germline V gene encodes CDR1 SGHTA and CDR2 FQGTGA. This CDR3 contains 13 residues. Trimming removed 5 bases at V and 9 bases at J, with 14 bases between. CDR3 protein: CASSAATGTEQFF. CDR3 nucleotide sequence: TGTGCCAGCAGCGCCGCTACAGGGACTGAGCAGTTCTTC.

This CDR3 reads CASSDRQGGSYNSPLHF. The CDR3 bases are TGTGCCAGCAGTGACCGACAGGGAGGCTCCTATAATTCACCCCTCCACTTT. The chain joins TRBV25-1 to TRBJ1-6; 7 nucleotides match TRBD1. The J segment lost 0 bases and the V segment lost 3 bases, leaving 5 bases of the junction unmatched. CDR1 and CDR2 (germline): MGHDK, SYGVNS. The CDR3 contains 17 residues.

This chain joins TRBV19 and TRBJ1-2; a possible D gene is TRBD1 (5 bases). The germline V gene has CDR1 LNHDA and CDR2 SQIVND (reference sequence). V gave up 9 bases and J gave up 0 bases, with 8 bases separating them. The CDR3 extends over 12 amino acids. CDR3 DNA sequence: TGTGCCAGCAGGGATACTAACTATGGCTACACCTTC. It specifies CASRDTNYGYTF.

This chain links TRBV6-1 with TRBJ1-2; possible D gene TRBD1, 6 bases. The CDR3 is made up of 15 amino acids. Per germline, CDR1 MNHNS and CDR2 SASEGT. V was clipped by 1 base and J by 2 bases, with 11 bases between them. CDR3 nucleotides: TGTGCCAGCAGTGAAGGGGCGGGGGCGAACTATGGCTACACCTTC. It translates to CASSEGAGANYGYTF.

The rearrangement joins TRBV5-8 to TRBJ1-2, with D possibly being TRBD1 (6 bases). The V end was cut by 5 bases, the J end by 6 bases, with 14 bases between. CDR3 length: 13 residues. CDR1 and CDR2 from the germline V gene are SGHTS and YDEGEE. The DNA of the CDR3 is TGTGCCAGCAGGGTGCGGGGGGCCCATGGCTACACCTTC. Translation: CASRVRGAHGYTF.

On this clone itself: The identical CDR3 is also encoded by other nucleotide sequences in the sample. This chain uses TRBV5-4 with TRBJ2-3; TRBD2 is a possible D gene (6 bases). The CDR3 totals 16 residues. CDR1 SGHNT and CDR2 YYREEE come from the germline V gene (reference sequence). Trimming took 0 bases from V and 7 from J, leaving 18 bases between them. Here the CDR3 DNA reads TGTGCCAGCAGCTTGGCGCGCGGAGGGGCTAGGAATACGCAGTATTTT. It yields the protein CASSLARGGARNTQYF.

The rearrangement links TRBV12-5 to TRBJ1-2, with 9 positions matching TRBD1. The CDR3 is made up of 15 amino acids. Trimming cost V 4 bases and J 6 bases; bases outside gene matches: 9. Germline-derived CDR1 and CDR2 are LGHNT and FRNRAP. The CDR3 DNA is TGTGCTAGTGGTTCCTCGACAGGGGGGGAGGATGGCTACACCTTC. It specifies CASGSSTGGEDGYTF.

This clone was detected a few times. The chain joins TRBV15 to TRBJ2-3; possible D gene TRBD2, 5 bases. CDR1 is LNHNV, CDR2 YYDKDF, per germline (reference sequence). The CDR3 totals 16 residues. The V end lost 2 bases, the J end lost 0 bases, and 12 bases lay between the germline ends. The CDR3 DNA sequence: TGTGCCACCAGCAGACTCCCGGGGAGTAGCACAGATACGCAGTATTTT. It codes for CATSRLPGSSTDTQYF.

The sample holds one count of this clone. This sequence joins TRBV7-9 and TRBJ1-1; D gene uncertain. Deletions cut 5 bases from V and 11 bases from J, with 18 bases between. CDR3 length: 13 residues. The germline CDR1 and CDR2 sequences are SEHNR and FQNEAQ (reference sequence). The CDR3 reads CASSLSLPPRAFF. In nucleotides, the CDR3 is TGTGCCAGCAGCCTGAGCCTCCCCCCACGGGCTTTCTTT.

The rearrangement links TRBV28 to TRBJ1-3; D is perhaps TRBD1 (5 bases). Looked up from germline, CDR1 is MDHEN and CDR2 is SYDVKM. This CDR3 spans 16 amino acids. V shed 2 bases and J shed 2 bases, with 13 bases lying between them. CDR3 loop: CASSLTGPAAGNTIYF. The CDR3 coding sequence is TGTGCCAGCAGTTTAACAGGCCCCGCTGCTGGAAACACCATATATTTT.